These 18 T cell receptor beta chains were all obtained from the same sample, sequenced in a study of T-cell reconstitution after alpha-beta-depleted transplantation in children (dated by TCRdb to the mid-2010s). The receptor library was made with PCR. Sequencing was performed on an Illumina HiSeq 2500. TCR library preparation used molecular barcoding, with unique molecular identifiers applied to normalize quantification of the TCRbeta repertoire. TCRdb cleaned the public reads at Q25 with fastp, built clones with MiXCR and kept in-frame beta chains. Identical CDR3 protein sequences are pooled into one entry, listed with their most common genes and DNA. This sample gives some 150,000 distinct CDR3 sequences in total; about 9% of them show up just once. The ten top clones hold roughly 18% of the sample. Reading the label with the study, this specimen's treatment or condition is: allogeneic hematopoietic cell transplantation with graft depleted of TCRalphabeta T cells and CD19 B cells.

Sequences were derived from PBMCs, mostly from graft donor cells, sampled 180 days after TCRalphabeta/CD19-depleted stem cell transplant. The receptors shown here come from a female patient aged 2-9 years who had a stem cell transplant for congenital amegakaryocytic thrombocytopenia, so the T cells may come from the graft donor.

V gene TRBV12-3 or TRBV12-4 combines with J gene TRBJ1-4; D gene uncertain. This CDR3 is built from 15 residues. Trimming removed 3 bases from V and 0 bases from J, with 8 bases in between. The chain's CDR3 is CASSFEASTNEKLFF. The CDR3, as DNA: TGTGCCAGCAGTTTCGAGGCCTCAACTAATGAAAAACTGTTTTTT.

This clonotype was detected ten times or more. The CDR3 loop is CASSETGGTDTQYF. DNA for the CDR3: TGTGCCAGCAGCGAGACAGGGGGCACAGATACGCAGTATTTT. The chain combines TRBV12-3 or TRBV12-4 with TRBJ2-3; TRBD1 aligns across 8 bases. This CDR3 region has 14 residues. V was clipped by 6 bases and J by 1 base; unmatched bases: 3.

This clonotype occurred a few times. The chain has TRBV6-5 and TRBJ1-2; D unresolved. The V gene's germline CDR1 is MNHEY and CDR2 SVGAGI. The CDR3 extends over 11 amino acids. V was trimmed by 4 bases and J by 5 bases, leaving 5 bases between them. The CDR3 is CASSSQYGYTF. Written as DNA, the CDR3 is TGTGCCAGCAGTTCCCAATATGGCTACACCTTC.

The table lists this clonotype with a few counts. The chain has TRBV3-1 and TRBJ1-2; D ambiguous. V was clipped by 2 bases and J by 8 bases, with 15 bases between them. The germline V gene encodes CDR1 LGHDT and CDR2 YNNKEL (reference sequence). This CDR3 is 14 amino acids long. DNA of the CDR3: TGTGCCAGCAGCCAATTTGGATCAGGCGGCGGCTACACCTTC. This sequence encodes CASSQFGSGGGYTF.

This chain uses TRBV3-1 with TRBJ2-5; D remains unclear. There are 14 residues in the CDR3. Per the germline V gene, CDR1 is LGHDT and CDR2 is YNNKEL (reference sequence). The V end lost 4 bases, the J end lost 4 bases, and 13 bases lay between the germline ends. CDR3 amino acids: CASSPTGMRETQYF. As DNA, the CDR3 is TGTGCCAGCAGCCCGACTGGAATGCGAGAGACCCAGTACTTC.

This clonotype came up many times. This rearrangement joins TRBV28 to TRBJ2-1; tentatively, D is TRBD2 (5 bases). CDR1 and CDR2 (germline): MDHEN, SYDVKM. The V end was cut by 2 bases, the J end by 0 bases, with 14 bases between. The CDR3 contains 17 residues. This chain's CDR3 is CASSLARKGSSYNEQFF. DNA for the CDR3: TGTGCCAGCAGTTTAGCTAGAAAAGGGAGCTCCTACAATGAGCAGTTCTTC.

This clonotype was observed a few times. The J gene is TRBJ1-1, the V gene TRBV20-1; TRBD1 is a possible D gene (5 bases). The CDR3 extends over 15 amino acids. The V gene lost 3 bases and the J gene lost 5 bases, with 19 bases spanning the gap. Germline V gene lookup returns CDR1 DFQATT and CDR2 SNEGSKA (reference sequence). For the CDR3, the DNA is TGCAGTGCTAGCAATTCGGGGGGGGAGAAAACTGAAGCTTTCTTT. The encoded protein is CSASNSGGEKTEAFF.

This clonotype has ten or more counts. The J gene is TRBJ2-3, the V gene TRBV24-1; 7 bases line up with TRBD2. Trimming at V came to 9 bases and at J to 3 bases, leaving 11 bases not matched to a gene. This CDR3 contains 15 residues. Germline V gene lookup returns CDR1 KGHDR and CDR2 SFDVKD. This chain's CDR3 is CATADKRDDTDTQYF. DNA for the CDR3: TGTGCCACCGCCGACAAGCGGGATGATACAGATACGCAGTATTTT.

There are a few counts of this clonotype. V usage is TRBV7-2 and J usage is TRBJ1-3, with a weak D call TRBD1 (5 bases). CDR1 SGHTA and CDR2 FQGNSA come from the germline V gene. The CDR3 has 16 residues. With 5 bases removed from V and 1 base from J, the gap between germline ends came to 15 bases. CDR3 sequence: CASSAPGRRSGNTIYF. The CDR3 DNA is TGTGCCAGCAGCGCGCCGGGACGGAGATCTGGAAACACCATATATTTT.

This clonotype was recorded many times. V usage is TRBV29-1 and J usage is TRBJ2-7, with 7 bases matching TRBD1. The germline V gene has CDR1 SQVTM and CDR2 ANQGSEA. The CDR3 covers 12 residues. The V segment lost 1 base and the J segment 3 bases; nucleotides outside the gene matches: 0. For the CDR3, the DNA is TGCAGCGTTGAAGGGGACAGCTACGAGCAGTACTTC. Translated: CSVEGDSYEQYF.

This clonotype occurred many times. The J gene is TRBJ2-2, the V gene TRBV20-1; possible D gene TRBD1, 5 bases. The CDR3 loop spans 14 amino acids. The V gene lost 6 bases and the J gene lost 1 base, with 12 bases spanning the gap. CDR1 DFQATT and CDR2 SNEGSKA come from the germline V gene (reference sequence). The CDR3 sequence: CSADTPLNTGELFF. CDR3 coding DNA: TGCAGTGCGGACACACCTTTGAACACCGGGGAGCTGTTTTTT.

This clonotype turned up a few times. The DNA for the CDR3 is TGCAGCGTTGACCAAAGCGGTTCTTCCTACGAGCAGTACTTC. Its protein product is CSVDQSGSSYEQYF. The V gene is TRBV29-1, the J gene TRBJ2-7, with a tentative D call TRBD2 (5 bases). Trimming pared 3 bases from V and 1 base from J, leaving 13 bases between. Germline loops: CDR1 SQVTM, CDR2 ANQGSEA. This CDR3 is 14 amino acids long.

The V gene is TRBV29-1, the J gene TRBJ2-2, with D tentatively TRBD1 (5 bases). From germline, CDR1 is SQVTM and CDR2 ANQGSEA. V was shortened by 2 bases and J by 3 bases, with 16 bases between the two germline ends. This CDR3 is 16 amino acids long. The CDR3 spells CSVETPKRGHTGELFF. CDR3 bases: TGCAGCGTTGAAACCCCAAAAAGGGGTCACACCGGGGAGCTGTTTTTT.

This clonotype was picked up a small number of times. The chain employs TRBV19 and TRBJ2-5, with 8 bases identical to TRBD2. Per the germline V gene, CDR1 is LNHDA and CDR2 is SQIVND (reference sequence). The CDR3 is made up of 15 amino acids. Trimming at V came to 3 bases and at J to 4 bases, leaving 7 bases not matched to a gene. Here the CDR3 DNA reads TGTGCCAGTAGTATTGACAGCGGGAGTGGAGAGACCCAGTACTTC. This translates into CASSIDSGSGETQYF.

This clonotype was observed many times. The CDR3 DNA follows: TGTGCCAGCAGCCTCGGACAGGGCGATGAGCAGTTCTTC. Its translation: CASSLGQGDEQFF. The V and J genes are TRBV7-2 and TRBJ2-1, with 8 bases lining up with TRBD1. Germline V CDR1 and CDR2: SGHTA, FQGNSA. This CDR3 is 13 amino acids long. V lost 5 bases to trimming and J lost 8 bases; unmatched junction nucleotides: 5.

This clonotype was seen ten or more times. The chain links TRBV7-9 to TRBJ2-7; 8 bases agree with TRBD1. CDR3 size: 13 residues. The germline V gene has CDR1 SEHNR and CDR2 FQNEAQ (reference sequence). V lost 3 bases, J lost 6 bases, and 4 bases stayed unmatched. The CDR3 nucleotides are TGTGCCAGCAGCTTTACAGGGGGTCCCGAGCAGTACTTC. The encoded protein is CASSFTGGPEQYF.

This clonotype was recorded many times. V usage is TRBV2 and J usage is TRBJ2-7, with 7 bases that match TRBD2. This CDR3 is built from 14 residues. The V segment lost 7 bases and the J segment 5 bases; nucleotides outside the gene matches: 11. Germline lookup yields CDR1 SNHLY and CDR2 FYNNEI. CDR3 nucleotide sequence: TGTGCCAGCACGGTTCGGCGGGAGTTCCACGAGCAGTACTTC. Amino acid sequence: CASTVRREFHEQYF. The full variable domain, its missing parts supplied by reference TRBV2 and TRBJ2-7, is EPEVTQTPSHQVTQMGQEVILRCVPISNHLYFYWYRQILGQKVEFLVSFYNNEISEKSEIFDDQFSVERPDGSNFTLKIRSTKLEDSAMYFCASTVRREFHEQYFGPGTRLTVT.

In this sample, this clonotype turned up a few times. The chain combines TRBV5-1 with TRBJ1-4, with D perhaps matching TRBD1 (5 bases). This CDR3 is built from 15 residues. The germline V and J ends were trimmed by 4 bases and 6 bases, with 16 bases remaining between them. Germline V gene lookup returns CDR1 SGHRS and CDR2 YFSETQ. CDR3 sequence reads: CASSGRRDGDEKLFF. CDR3 in DNA: TGCGCCAGCAGCGGCCGGAGGGACGGCGATGAAAAACTGTTTTTT. Full variable domain (missing parts from reference TRBV5-1 and TRBJ1-4): KAGVTQTPRYLIKTRGQQVTLSCSPISGHRSVSWYQQTPGQGLQFLFEYFSETQRNKGNFPGRFSGRQFSNSRSEMNVSTLELGDSALYLCASSGRRDGDEKLFFGSGTQLSVL.